What follows describes a single TCR beta chain. The antigen remains undetermined. Sequencing was performed with immunoSEQ multiplex PCR; in TCRdb, only in-frame clones are kept and a portion is missing. The sample shows about 35,000 clones, approximately 87% of them seen only once. The data stem from a study of T cells in localized non-small cell lung cancer. Overall study results and limits: Uninvolved adjacent lung, not tumor, had the highest T cell clonality. An association was observed between higher blood T cell density and longer overall survival. Adjacent lung tissue had a median roughly 52 of the top 100 clones found in the tumor.

The CDR3 sequence is 16 residues long. V lost 6 bases and J lost 8; bases outside the gene matches: 13. The germline V gene has CDR1 MNHEY and CDR2 SMNVEV (reference sequence). The chain uses TRBV27 and TRBJ2-1, with 10 bases fitting TRBD2. The specimen comprised peripheral blood, sampled before any cancer treatment. The receptor comes from a man aged 35-69 years with stage I lung adenocarcinoma. CDR3 amino acids: CASRPSGLAKPHEQFF. Here the CDR3 DNA reads TGTGCCAGCAGGCCGTCGGGACTAGCGAAGCCCCATGAGCAGTTCTTC.